What follows are 9 T cell receptor beta chains derived from one specimen sequenced in a study of CD8+CD57+ T cells in acquired aplastic anemia. Genomic DNA provided the template from which TCR beta VDJ and CDR3 profiles were obtained. TCRdb independently ran MiXCR on the reads; one entry per CDR3 protein. The repertoire has roughly 260,000 distinct CDR3 sequences, around half of them found once; the top ten carry 7% to 10%. Flow cytometry had shown expanded CD8+CD57+ cells in the patients chosen for sequencing. Sequenced sample: sorted CD4+, CD8+, or CD8+CD57+ T cells (not recorded which) from PBMCs. Receptors originate from a human donor with aplastic anemia.

This clonotype was seen just once. The chain joins TRBV25-1 to TRBJ1-6; D ambiguous. V was clipped by 4 bases and J by 0 bases, with 7 bases between them. The germline V gene encodes CDR1 MGHDK and CDR2 SYGVNS. CDR3 size: 15 residues. CDR3: CASSGMSSYNSPLHF. CDR3 coding DNA: TGTGCCAGCAGTGGGATGAGCTCCTATAATTCACCCCTCCACTTT.

In the case of this clonotype: A much larger clone differs from this one at a single base, so this may be a read error. Without the conserved terminal phenylalanine or tryptophan, this CDR3 likely stems from a read error. The chain joins TRBV7-9 to TRBJ2-2; 8 bases agree with TRBD1. This CDR3 spans 14 amino acids. Germline CDR1 SEHNR, CDR2 FQNEAQ (reference sequence). J was trimmed by 5 bases and V by 7 bases; bases with no gene match: 6. The CDR3 reads CASNPGGRTGELFV. DNA of the CDR3: TGTGCCAGCAATCCAGGGGGCCGGACCGGGGAGCTGTTTGTT.

The chain carries TRBV20-1 and TRBJ1-3; D perhaps matches TRBD1 (5 bases). V was shortened by 2 bases and J by 8 bases, with 13 bases between the two germline ends. CDR1 is DFQATT and CDR2 is SNEGSKA in the germline V gene (reference sequence). The CDR3 contains 13 residues. CDR3 region: CSARYQGRDTIYF. Here the CDR3 DNA reads TGCAGTGCTAGATACCAGGGTAGAGACACCATATATTTT.

This clonotype appeared a few times. V is TRBV5-6 and J is TRBJ2-1; 9 bases match TRBD1. This CDR3 comprises 14 residues. CDR1 is SGHDT, CDR2 YYEEEE, per germline. The V gene end was trimmed by 4 bases and the J gene end by 8 bases; junction bases not matched to a gene: 7. CDR3 loop: CASSPGTGYDEQFF. CDR3 sequence (DNA): TGTGCCAGCAGCCCGGGGACAGGGTACGATGAGCAGTTCTTC.

The chain is built from TRBV7-9 and TRBJ1-2; 10 bases map to TRBD1. Trimming took 11 bases from V and 7 from J; bases not matched to a gene: 19. The V gene's germline CDR1 is SEHNR and CDR2 FQNEAQ (reference sequence). There are 16 residues in the CDR3. CDR3 nucleotides: TGTGCCGCGGAAGATAGCGGCCGGGACAGGGGTGTTGGCTACACCTTC. Encoded protein: CAAEDSGRDRGVGYTF. The entire variable domain, with the rest obtained from reference TRBV7-9 and TRBJ1-2, is as follows: DTGVSQNPRHKITKRGQNVTFRCDPISEHNRLYWYRQTLGQGPEFLTYFQNEAQLEKSRLLSDRFSAERPKGSFSTLEIQRTEQGDSAMYLCAAEDSGRDRGVGYTFGSGTRLTVV.

The V call is TRBV6-5, the J call TRBJ1-1; 10 bases map to TRBD1. Germline trimming cut 6 bases from V and 8 bases from J; bases unmatched to any gene: 12. This CDR3 has 15 amino acids. The germline V gene has CDR1 MNHEY and CDR2 SVGAGI. The DNA for the CDR3 is TGTGCCAGCAGACAATCAGGACAGGGGGAAGCCGAAGCTTTCTTT. The encoded protein is CASRQSGQGEAEAFF.

This clonotype was detected many times. The V call is TRBV6-5, the J call TRBJ2-3; D remains ambiguous. V was trimmed by 2 bases and J by 2 bases, leaving 5 bases between them. Per germline, CDR1 MNHEY and CDR2 SVGAGI. The CDR3 covers 13 residues. This CDR3 is CASSYHYTDTQYF. CDR3 sequence (DNA): TGTGCCAGCAGTTACCACTACACAGATACGCAGTATTTT.

The chain is built from TRBV9 and TRBJ1-6; weak D call: TRBD1 (5 bases). The CDR3 consists of 12 residues. Trimming stripped 0 bases from V and 10 bases from J, with 5 bases between. CDR1 is SGDLS, CDR2 YYNGEE, per germline. The CDR3 DNA reads TGTGCCAGCAGCGTAGGGGGCTCACCCCTCCACTTT. Translated, it gives CASSVGGSPLHF.

In this sample, this clonotype turned up a few times. V and J are TRBV15 and TRBJ2-7; 10 nucleotides agree with TRBD2. This CDR3 has 14 residues. Germline V lookup: CDR1 LNHNV, CDR2 YYDKDF (reference sequence). V trimming: 4 bases; J trimming: 4 bases; junction bases outside the gene matches: 4. CDR3 sequence: CATSTRGLAYEQYF. CDR3 sequence (DNA): TGTGCCACCAGCACTAGGGGACTAGCGTACGAGCAGTACTTC.